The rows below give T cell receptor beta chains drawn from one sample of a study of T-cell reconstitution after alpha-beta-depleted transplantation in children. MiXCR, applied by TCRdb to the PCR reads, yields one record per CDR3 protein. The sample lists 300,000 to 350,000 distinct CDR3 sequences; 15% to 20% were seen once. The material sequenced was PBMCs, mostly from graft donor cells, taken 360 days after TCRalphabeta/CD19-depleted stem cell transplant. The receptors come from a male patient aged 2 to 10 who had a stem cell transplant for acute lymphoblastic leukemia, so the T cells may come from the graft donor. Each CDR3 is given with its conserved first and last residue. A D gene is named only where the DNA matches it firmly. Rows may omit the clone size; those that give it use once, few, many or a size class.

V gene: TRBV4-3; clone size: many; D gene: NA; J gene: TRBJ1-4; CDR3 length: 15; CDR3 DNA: TGCGCCAGCAGCCAAGATCGTTATGTGGGGGAGAAACTGTTTTTT; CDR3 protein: CASSQDRYVGEKLFF
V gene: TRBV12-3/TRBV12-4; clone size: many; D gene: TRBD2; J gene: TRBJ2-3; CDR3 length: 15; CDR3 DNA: TGTGCCAGCACGCGACTAGCGGGAGGTTCAGATACGCAGTATTTT; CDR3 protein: CASTRLAGGSDTQYF
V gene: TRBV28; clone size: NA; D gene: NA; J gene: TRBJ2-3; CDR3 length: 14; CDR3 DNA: TGTGCCAGCGCGGCGGGTTGGGGCACAGATACGCAGTATTTT; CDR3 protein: CASAAGWGTDTQYF
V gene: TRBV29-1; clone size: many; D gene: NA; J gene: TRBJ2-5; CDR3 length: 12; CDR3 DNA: TGCAGCGTTGGCCCCGCAGCCCGGACCCAGTACTTC; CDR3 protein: CSVGPAARTQYF
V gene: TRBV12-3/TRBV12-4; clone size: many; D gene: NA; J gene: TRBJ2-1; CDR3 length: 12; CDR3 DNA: TGTGCCAGCAGTCCACTGTACAATGAGCAGTTCTTC; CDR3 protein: CASSPLYNEQFF
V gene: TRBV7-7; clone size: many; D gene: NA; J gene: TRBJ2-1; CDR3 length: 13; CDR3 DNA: TGTGCTAGCAGCCCCCAGGGTCGATCCGAGCAGTTCTTC; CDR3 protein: CASSPQGRSEQFF
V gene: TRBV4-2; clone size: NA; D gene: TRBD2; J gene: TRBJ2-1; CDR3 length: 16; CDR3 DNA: TGTGCCGCCGGAGGCAGGGGGCTAGCGGGGGTAAATGAGCAGTTCTTC; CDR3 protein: CAAGGRGLAGVNEQFF
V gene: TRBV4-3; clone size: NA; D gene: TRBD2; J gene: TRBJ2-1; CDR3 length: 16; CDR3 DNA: TGCGCCAGCAGCCAAGTAGTACTAGCGGGAGCTCCTGGGCAGTTCTTC; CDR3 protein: CASSQVVLAGAPGQFF
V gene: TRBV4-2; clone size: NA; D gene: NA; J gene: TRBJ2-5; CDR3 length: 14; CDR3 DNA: TGTGCCAGCAGCCAAGTCTCGGATCTAGAGACCCAGTACTTC; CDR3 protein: CASSQVSDLETQYF
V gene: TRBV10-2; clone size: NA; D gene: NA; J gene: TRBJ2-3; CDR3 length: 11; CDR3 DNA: TGCGCCAGCACTCGTTCAGATACGCAGTATTTT; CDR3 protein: CASTRSDTQYF
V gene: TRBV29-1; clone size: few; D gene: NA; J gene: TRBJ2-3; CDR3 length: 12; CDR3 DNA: TGCAGCGTATTGACACTAGCAATTACGCAGTATTTT; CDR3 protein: CSVLTLAITQYF
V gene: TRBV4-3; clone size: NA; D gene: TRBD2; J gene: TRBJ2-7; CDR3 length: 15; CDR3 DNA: TGCGCCAGCAGCCACCTACTAGCGGGAGTCTACGAGCAGTACTTC; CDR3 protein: CASSHLLAGVYEQYF
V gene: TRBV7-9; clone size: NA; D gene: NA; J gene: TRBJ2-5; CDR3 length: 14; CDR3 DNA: TGTGCCAGCAGCCCATGGGGCAGGGAAGAGACCCAGTACTTC; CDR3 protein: CASSPWGREETQYF
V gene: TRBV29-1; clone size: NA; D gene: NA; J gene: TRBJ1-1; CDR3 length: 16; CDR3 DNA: TGCAGCCCCAAGCTGTCGGACAGCAAAAGGAACACTGAAGCTTTCTTT; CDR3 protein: CSPKLSDSKRNTEAFF
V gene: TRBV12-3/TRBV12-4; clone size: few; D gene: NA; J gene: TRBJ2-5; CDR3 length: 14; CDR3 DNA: TGTGCCAGCAGTTTGGTAGGGGGGGGAGAGACCCAGTACTTC; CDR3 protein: CASSLVGGGETQYF
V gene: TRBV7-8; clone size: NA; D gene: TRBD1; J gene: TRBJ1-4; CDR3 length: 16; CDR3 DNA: TGTGCCAGCAGCTGGTACAGGGGTAGAACTAATGAAAAACTGTTTTTT; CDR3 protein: CASSWYRGRTNEKLFF
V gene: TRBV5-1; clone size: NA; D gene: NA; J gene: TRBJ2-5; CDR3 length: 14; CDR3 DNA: TGCGCCAGCAGCTTGGACAGGGAGGTAGAGACCCAGTACTTC; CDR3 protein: CASSLDREVETQYF
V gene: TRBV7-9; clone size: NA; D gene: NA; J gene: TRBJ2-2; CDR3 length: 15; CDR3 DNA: TGTGCCAGCAGCGTGAGTACAGGCTCCAGCGGGGAGCTGTTTTTT; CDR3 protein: CASSVSTGSSGELFF
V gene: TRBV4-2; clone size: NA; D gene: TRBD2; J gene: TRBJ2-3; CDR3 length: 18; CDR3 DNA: TGTGCCAGCAGCCAAGGCCTAGCGGGAGGGGTGGGCACAGATACGCAGTATTTT; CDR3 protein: CASSQGLAGGVGTDTQYF
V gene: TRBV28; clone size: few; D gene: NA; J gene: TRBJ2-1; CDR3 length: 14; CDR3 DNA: TGTGCCAGCAGTTTGCACACCGGGACGGGTGAGCAGTTCTTC; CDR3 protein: CASSLHTGTGEQFF
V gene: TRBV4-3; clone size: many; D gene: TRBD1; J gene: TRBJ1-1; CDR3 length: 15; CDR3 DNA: TGCGCCAGCAGCCTCCGGGACAGCCTGCACACTGAAGCTTTCTTT; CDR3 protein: CASSLRDSLHTEAFF
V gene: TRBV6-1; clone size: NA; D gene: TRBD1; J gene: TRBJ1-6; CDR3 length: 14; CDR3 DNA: TGTGCCAGCAGCCGGGACAGGGGGACCTCACCCCTCCACTTT; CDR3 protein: CASSRDRGTSPLHF
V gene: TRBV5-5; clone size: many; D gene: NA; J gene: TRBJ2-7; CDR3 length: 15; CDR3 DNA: TGTGCCAGCAGCCGACCGACCCACAAGGACTACGAGCAGTACTTC; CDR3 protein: CASSRPTHKDYEQYF
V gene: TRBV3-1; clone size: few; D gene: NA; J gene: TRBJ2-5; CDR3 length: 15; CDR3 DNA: TGTGCCAGCAGCCAAAGGGACTTCCTTAAAGAGACCCAGTACTTC; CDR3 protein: CASSQRDFLKETQYF
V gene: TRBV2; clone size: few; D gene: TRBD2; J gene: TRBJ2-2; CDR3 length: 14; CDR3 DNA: TGTGCCAGCAGTGTAGCGGGGGGGGCCGGGGAGCTGTTTTTT; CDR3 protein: CASSVAGGAGELFF
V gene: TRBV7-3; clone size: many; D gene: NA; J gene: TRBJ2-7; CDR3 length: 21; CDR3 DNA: TGTGCCAGCAGCTTAAAGGCAGGGGGACTACTAAGCCCCGTCCTCTCCTACGAGCAGTACTTC; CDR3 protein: CASSLKAGGLLSPVLSYEQYF
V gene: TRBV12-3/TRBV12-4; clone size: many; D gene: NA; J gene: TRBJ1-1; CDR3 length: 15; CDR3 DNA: TGTGCCAGCAGTTTACAAGGGTTGAGATACACTGAAGCTTTCTTT; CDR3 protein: CASSLQGLRYTEAFF
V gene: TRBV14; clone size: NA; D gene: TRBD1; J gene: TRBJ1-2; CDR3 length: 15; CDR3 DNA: TGTGCCAGCAGCTCGCGGACAGGGCATTACTATGGCTACACCTTC; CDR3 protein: CASSSRTGHYYGYTF
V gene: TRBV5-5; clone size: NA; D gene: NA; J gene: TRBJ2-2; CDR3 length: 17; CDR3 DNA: TGTGCCAGCAGCTTGGCCCTCTGGACTAAAGGGACCGGGGAGCTGTTTTTT; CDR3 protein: CASSLALWTKGTGELFF
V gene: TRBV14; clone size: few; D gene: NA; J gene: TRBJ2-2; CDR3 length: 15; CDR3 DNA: TGTGCCAGCAGCCAAGATGCGGGCCTCACCGGGGAGCTGTTTTTT; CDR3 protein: CASSQDAGLTGELFF
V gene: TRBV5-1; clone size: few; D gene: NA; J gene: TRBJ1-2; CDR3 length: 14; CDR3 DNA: TGCGCCAGCAGCTTTACAGGGCTCGACTATGGCTACACCTTC; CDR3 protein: CASSFTGLDYGYTF
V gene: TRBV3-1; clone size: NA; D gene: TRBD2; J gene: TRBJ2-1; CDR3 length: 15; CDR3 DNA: TGTGCCAGCAGCCAACCCAGTACTAGCGTGGATGAGCAGTTCTTC; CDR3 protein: CASSQPSTSVDEQFF
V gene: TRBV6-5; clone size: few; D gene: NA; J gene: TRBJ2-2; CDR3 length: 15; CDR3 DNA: TGTGCCAGCAGTTACCGGTGGGATGGCACCGGGGAGCTGTTTTTT; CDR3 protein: CASSYRWDGTGELFF
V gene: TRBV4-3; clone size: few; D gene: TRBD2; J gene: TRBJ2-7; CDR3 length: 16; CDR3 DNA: TGCGCCAGCAGCCAATTAGCGGGAGGCCTCTCCTACGAGCAGTACTTC; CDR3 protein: CASSQLAGGLSYEQYF
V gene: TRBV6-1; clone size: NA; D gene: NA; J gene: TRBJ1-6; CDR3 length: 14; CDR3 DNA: TGTGCCAGCAGTCCAGGGGCGGGTAATTCACCCCTCCACTTT; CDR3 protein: CASSPGAGNSPLHF
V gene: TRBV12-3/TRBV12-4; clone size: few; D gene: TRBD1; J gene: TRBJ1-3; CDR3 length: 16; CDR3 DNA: TGTGCCAGCAGTTCCCCCGACAGGGACTCTGGAAACACCATATATTTT; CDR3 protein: CASSSPDRDSGNTIYF
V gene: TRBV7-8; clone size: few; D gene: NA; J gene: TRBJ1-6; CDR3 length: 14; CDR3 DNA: TGTGCCAGCAGCTTAGAATCCTATAATTCACCCCTCCACTTT; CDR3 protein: CASSLESYNSPLHF
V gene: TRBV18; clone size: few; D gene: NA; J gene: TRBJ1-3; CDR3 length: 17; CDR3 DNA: TGTGCCAGCTCACCTTCAACCCCACACCGCTCTGGAAACACCATATATTTT; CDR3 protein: CASSPSTPHRSGNTIYF
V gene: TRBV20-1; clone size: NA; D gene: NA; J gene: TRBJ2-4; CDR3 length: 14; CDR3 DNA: TGCAGTGCTAGAGTGGGCGGGGTCAAAAACATTCAGTACTTC; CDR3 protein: CSARVGGVKNIQYF
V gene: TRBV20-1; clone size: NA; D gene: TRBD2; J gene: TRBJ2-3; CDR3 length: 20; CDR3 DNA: TGCAGTGCTAGTTGGCTCCCTCCGGGACTAGCGGGAGGAACCACAGATACGCAGTATTTT; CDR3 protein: CSASWLPPGLAGGTTDTQYF
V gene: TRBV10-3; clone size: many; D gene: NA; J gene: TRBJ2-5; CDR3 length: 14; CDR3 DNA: TGTGCCATCAGTGAGTCGGCTCTGATAGAGACCCAGTACTTC; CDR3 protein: CAISESALIETQYF
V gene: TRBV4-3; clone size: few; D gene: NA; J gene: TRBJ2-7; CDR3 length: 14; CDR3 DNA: TGCGCCAGCAGCCAAGAACCCCGCTCCTACGAGCAGTACTTC; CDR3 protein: CASSQEPRSYEQYF
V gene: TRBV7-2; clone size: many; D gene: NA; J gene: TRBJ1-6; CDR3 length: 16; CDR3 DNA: TGTGCCAGCAGCTTATCAGGGAGCTCCTATAATTCACCCCTCCACTTT; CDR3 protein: CASSLSGSSYNSPLHF